This T cell receptor (beta chain) was sequenced for a study of CD8 T cells in Susac syndrome. The germline CDR1 and CDR2 sequences are MGHRA and YSYEKL. The CDR3 runs 14 residues. The J segment lost 7 bases and the V segment lost 10 bases, leaving 9 bases of the junction unmatched. Reverse transcription used about 0.45 to 1 ug RNA and random hexamers. TCRdb reanalysed the immunoSEQ multiplex PCR reads using MiXCR and keeps one entry per CDR3 protein. This table has about 180,000 distinct CDR3 sequences, 85% to 95% appearing once. What was sequenced was CD8+ T cells from PBMCs. This receptor was obtained from a human donor with multiple sclerosis. V is TRBV4-1 and J is TRBJ2-1; TRBD2 agrees at 11 bases. The CDR3 loop is CATQPSGGFNEQFF. CDR3 in DNA: TGCGCCACGCAGCCTAGCGGGGGGTTTAATGAGCAGTTCTTC.